This entry describes one TCR beta chain. The antigen is undetermined. The data were obtained in a study of vaccination and CD4 T cells after COVID-19. The Oncomine TCR Beta short-read assay generated sequence data from the DNA of cultured CD4+ T cells. DNA came from CD4+ T cells after culture. TCRdb reprocessed the PCR reads via MiXCR and lists one record per CDR3 protein. The repertoire holds 22,000 or so distinct CDR3 sequences, with over 25% as singletons. CDR1 GTSNPN and CDR2 SVGIG come from the germline V gene (reference sequence). The CDR3 is made up of 14 amino acids. Trimming cost V 8 bases and J 2 bases, with 17 bases left between them. Documented treatment: roughly 11-day PBMC culture with coronavirus spike peptide pools or control peptides (ViraFEST assay). It was with roughly 9.7 IU/ml IL-2 and roughly 10 ug/ml peptide pools that 1.5 million to 2 million PBMCs per well were cultured.

What was sequenced was cultured CD4+ T cells from blood. The chain recombines TRBV30 with TRBJ2-3; D remains ambiguous. This receptor was taken from a human donor with COVID-19. The CDR3 coding sequence is TGTGCCCACAGTAAGTCACGAAACACAGATACGCAGTATTTT. As protein: CAHSKSRNTDTQYF.